These 30 T cell receptor beta chains were all obtained from the same sample, sequenced in a study of shared clonotypes between healthy human individuals. Sequenced by immunoSEQ multiplex PCR; TCRdb stores in-frame clones only, minus some. The sample consists of around 1.5 million clones, about 98% of them appearing once. The specimen was naive CD4+ T cells sorted from blood. Noted subset: CD45RA+ positively selected. The receptors originated from a man under 40 in good health.

The V and J genes are TRBV7-9 and TRBJ2-7; the D is unclear. This CDR3 has 13 amino acids. Trimming stripped 5 bases from V and 5 bases from J, with 13 bases between. Per the germline V gene, CDR1 is SEHNR and CDR2 is FQNEAQ (reference sequence). The CDR3, as DNA: TGTGCCAGCAGCGCCCCCTCGAGGAACGAGCAGTACTTC. This sequence encodes CASSAPSRNEQYF.

The chain has TRBV11-3 and TRBJ2-3; D gene ambiguous. The CDR3 has 14 residues. With 0 bases removed from V and 5 bases from J, the gap between germline ends came to 9 bases. Germline V gives CDR1 SGHNT, CDR2 YENEEA. The CDR3 here is CASSLEWPGDTQYF. CDR3 bases: TGTGCCAGCAGCTTAGAATGGCCTGGAGATACGCAGTATTTT.

The rearrangement uses TRBV7-2 and TRBJ1-2, with D possibly being TRBD1 (5 bases). The CDR3 extends over 17 amino acids. Looked up from germline, CDR1 is SGHTA and CDR2 is FQGNSA. Trimming shortened V by 3 bases and J by 7 bases, and 24 bases separated the two germline ends. CDR3 nucleotide sequence: TGTGCCAGCAGCTTGGGGCCGCGGGAGACGGCTTCACGTGGCTACACCTTC. Protein product: CASSLGPRETASRGYTF.

The chain has TRBV18 and TRBJ2-7; 10 positions agree with TRBD1. CDR1 KGHSH and CDR2 LQKENI come from the germline V gene. The ends lost 6 bases at V and 6 bases at J; junction bases unmatched: 5. This CDR3 region has 13 residues. The CDR3 here is CASSGTGAGEQYF. In nucleotides, the CDR3 is TGTGCCAGCTCCGGGACAGGGGCGGGCGAGCAGTACTTC.

V and J are TRBV9 and TRBJ2-7; maybe TRBD1 (6 bases). CDR3 size: 15 residues. Trimming shortened V by 0 bases and J by 11 bases, and 21 bases separated the two germline ends. CDR1 is SGDLS, CDR2 YYNGEE, per germline. CDR3 residues: CASSVGVLGGSEKYF. Written as DNA, the CDR3 is TGTGCCAGCAGCGTAGGAGTATTAGGGGGTTCAGAGAAGTACTTC.

The J gene is TRBJ2-1, the V gene TRBV20-1; no definite D call. The CDR3 contains 11 residues. V lost 3 bases and J lost 12, with 12 bases in between. From germline, CDR1 is DFQATT and CDR2 SNEGSKA (reference sequence). CDR3 sequence reads: CSASDQVGQFF. The CDR3 coding sequence is TGCAGTGCTAGCGACCAAGTGGGGCAGTTCTTC.

This clone was observed a single time. The CDR3 is CASSISRIRETQYF. The DNA of the CDR3 is TGTGCCAGTAGTATCTCAAGGATAAGGGAGACCCAGTACTTC. This rearrangement joins TRBV19 to TRBJ2-5; D not certain. V lost 3 bases, J lost 5 bases, and 13 bases lay in between. Germline lookup yields CDR1 LNHDA and CDR2 SQIVND (reference sequence). The CDR3 is 14 residues long.

CDR3 sequence (DNA): TGTGCCAGCAGTTTACCCCGTCCCCTGGGGACCGGGGAGCTGTTTTTT. Protein sequence: CASSLPRPLGTGELFF. The chain recombines TRBV28 with TRBJ2-2; no clear D. Trimming pared 2 bases from V and 5 bases from J, leaving 15 bases between. Per the germline V gene, CDR1 is MDHEN and CDR2 is SYDVKM. The CDR3 spans 16 residues. The full variable domain, completed using reference TRBV28 and TRBJ2-2, is DVKVTQSSRYLVKRTGEKVFLECVQDMDHENMFWYRQDPGLGLRLIYFSYDVKMKEKGDIPEGYSVSREKKERFSLILESASTNQTSMYLCASSLPRPLGTGELFFGEGSRLTVL.

This chain connects TRBV27 to TRBJ1-2; D possibly corresponds to TRBD1 (6 bases). The length of the CDR3 is 15 residues. Trimming took 3 bases from V and 6 from J, leaving 17 bases between them. Germline CDR1 and CDR2: MNHEY and SMNVEV (reference sequence). The CDR3 DNA is TGTGCCAGCAGTTTTATGGGGGCGATCCGAGATGGCTACACCTTC. It specifies CASSFMGAIRDGYTF.

DNA of the CDR3: TGTGCCAGCAGTACATTAAGGAGCGAGCAGTACTTC. It codes for CASSTLRSEQYF. This chain connects TRBV6-1 to TRBJ2-7; D not certain. The CDR3 contains 12 residues. V was trimmed by 5 bases and J by 6 bases, leaving 11 bases between them. CDR1 is MNHNS, CDR2 SASEGT, per germline.

The chain recombines TRBV6-5 with TRBJ2-5; 7 nucleotides align to TRBD1. The V segment lost 5 bases and the J segment 5 bases; nucleotides outside the gene matches: 5. CDR1 and CDR2 (germline): MNHEY, SVGAGI. The CDR3 consists of 13 residues. DNA for the CDR3: TGTGCCAGCAGTCTGACAGGGATGGAGACCCAGTACTTC. Translation: CASSLTGMETQYF.

This clone was seen just once. The chain is built from TRBV11-3 and TRBJ2-1, with D possibly being TRBD2 (5 bases). The length of the CDR3 is 13 residues. V was cut by 5 bases and J by 14 bases, with 19 bases left in between. Germline-derived CDR1 and CDR2 are SGHNT and YENEEA. The CDR3 sequence: CASSITAESREFF. In nucleotides, the CDR3 is TGTGCCAGCAGCATCACAGCGGAGAGTCGCGAGTTCTTC.

This rearrangement joins TRBV29-1 to TRBJ2-2, with D possibly TRBD2 on 5 matching bases. V lost 1 base and J 4 bases, leaving 13 bases between the germline ends. There are 15 residues in the CDR3. The germline V gene has CDR1 SQVTM and CDR2 ANQGSEA. The CDR3 DNA is TGCAGCGTTGAAGTGGGGAAAGGGAGCACCGGGGAGCTGTTTTTT. Translation: CSVEVGKGSTGELFF.

The J gene is TRBJ2-1, the V gene TRBV29-1; TRBD2 matches at 14 bases. Unmatched junction bases numbered 6, after V lost 4 bases and J lost 10 bases. The CDR3 is 14 amino acids. Germline-derived CDR1 and CDR2 are SQVTM and ANQGSEA. CDR3 region: CSVGLAGGSGEQFF. In DNA, the CDR3 is TGCAGCGTTGGACTAGCGGGAGGGTCCGGGGAGCAGTTCTTC.

The rearrangement joins TRBV7-2 to TRBJ1-5; no clear D. V lost 6 bases, J lost 0 bases, and 12 bases lay in between. CDR3 size: 15 residues. Germline V CDR1 and CDR2: SGHTA, FQGNSA. This CDR3 reads CASSLGLFSNQPQHF. CDR3 nucleotides: TGTGCCAGCAGTCTCGGCCTTTTTAGCAATCAGCCCCAGCATTTT.

The chain uses TRBV5-5 and TRBJ2-2; TRBD2 aligns across 11 bases. Trimming cost V 0 bases and J 5 bases; bases outside gene matches: 12. The CDR3 runs to 19 residues. Germline CDR1 is SGHKS and CDR2 is YYEKEE (reference sequence). CDR3 bases: TGTGCCAGCAGCTTGGTAGCGGGAGGGCCCTCGGGGCGGACCGGGGAGCTGTTTTTT. Protein sequence: CASSLVAGGPSGRTGELFF.

The rearrangement links TRBV6-1 to TRBJ1-2; D is unresolved. The V end lost 6 bases, the J end lost 4 bases, and 12 bases lay between the germline ends. The length of the CDR3 is 13 residues. Germline assignment: CDR1 MNHNS and CDR2 SASEGT. The CDR3 loop reads CASSPGWSYGYTF. DNA for the CDR3: TGTGCCAGCAGCCCCGGGTGGAGCTATGGCTACACCTTC.

The chain employs TRBV15 and TRBJ2-3; the D gene is possibly TRBD2 (6 bases). This CDR3 contains 16 residues. V lost 1 base, J lost 2 bases, and 13 bases lay in between. The germline CDR1 and CDR2 sequences are LNHNV and YYDKDF (reference sequence). Here the CDR3 DNA reads TGTGCCACCAGCAGAGGCGGGACTGCTCTCACAGATACGCAGTATTTT. Encoded protein: CATSRGGTALTDTQYF.

The V and J genes are TRBV29-1 and TRBJ2-5; 13 nucleotides align to TRBD2. The CDR3 has 15 residues. The V and J ends lost 8 bases and 5 bases, in that order; junction bases with no gene match: 11. Germline CDR1 and CDR2: SQVTM and ANQGSEA. Here the CDR3 DNA reads TGCAGCATACCGGGACTAGCGGGAATCGGGGAGACCCAGTACTTC. This gives the protein CSIPGLAGIGETQYF.

V usage is TRBV6-6 and J usage is TRBJ2-7, with 8 bases matching TRBD1. The CDR3 loop spans 16 amino acids. The ends lost 0 bases at V and 2 bases at J; junction bases unmatched: 6. CDR1 MNHNY and CDR2 SVGAGI come from the germline V gene (reference sequence). In DNA, the CDR3 is TGTGCCAGCAGTTACTCCCCCGGGACAGGAACCTACGAGCAGTACTTC. Its protein product is CASSYSPGTGTYEQYF.

The chain is built from TRBV5-1 and TRBJ2-1, with D hard to call. V dropped 1 base and J dropped 8 bases, with 4 bases sitting between them. Germline values: CDR1 SGHRS, CDR2 YFSETQ. The CDR3 totals 11 residues. CDR3 region: CASSLTDEQFF. The CDR3 DNA sequence: TGCGCCAGCAGCTTGACAGATGAGCAGTTCTTC.

V gene TRBV30 combines with J gene TRBJ1-2; TRBD1 might be the D (6 bases). This CDR3 contains 12 residues. Trimming cost V 5 bases and J 4 bases, with 11 bases left between them. Germline CDR1 GTSNPN, CDR2 SVGIG (reference sequence). The CDR3 reads CAWSGGGYGYTF. CDR3 nucleotide sequence: TGTGCCTGGTCGGGGGGCGGCTATGGCTACACCTTC.

This clone was observed once. The V and J genes are TRBV18 and TRBJ2-7; D is possibly TRBD2 (5 bases). The V end was cut by 6 bases, the J end by 6 bases, with 18 bases between. The CDR3 length is 14 residues. Germline values: CDR1 KGHSH, CDR2 LQKENI. The CDR3 DNA sequence: TGTGCCAGCTCTATGGACGGAGGCCTAGGCGAGCAGTACTTC. Protein product: CASSMDGGLGEQYF.

This chain uses TRBV6-5 with TRBJ1-3; 7 positions agree with TRBD1. The trim removed 5 bases at V and 2 bases at J, leaving 6 bases unmatched. There are 15 residues in the CDR3. CDR1 is MNHEY and CDR2 is SVGAGI in the germline V gene. CDR3: CASSASGTAGNTIYF. CDR3 bases: TGTGCCAGCAGTGCGTCCGGGACAGCTGGAAACACCATATATTTT.

This sequence joins TRBV18 and TRBJ2-7; 8 bases are shared with TRBD1. This CDR3 comprises 13 residues. CDR1 and CDR2 from the germline V gene are KGHSH and LQKENI. Germline trimming cut 3 bases from V and 7 bases from J; bases unmatched to any gene: 5. This CDR3 is CASSPQGAGEQYF. DNA of the CDR3: TGTGCCAGCTCACCGCAGGGGGCTGGGGAGCAGTACTTC.

J is TRBJ1-2 and V is TRBV18, with D possibly being TRBD1 (5 bases). This CDR3 comprises 12 residues. Germline CDR1 and CDR2: KGHSH and LQKENI. Trimming shortened V by 2 bases and J by 8 bases, and 9 bases separated the two germline ends. The CDR3 nucleotides read TGTGCCAGCTCACCAGAGGGGAAGGGCTACACCTTC. This translates into CASSPEGKGYTF.

V and J are TRBV18 and TRBJ2-7, with a tentative D call TRBD1 (6 bases). The germline V gene has CDR1 KGHSH and CDR2 LQKENI. Trimming removed 1 base at V and 4 bases at J, with 11 bases between. The CDR3 covers 14 residues. DNA for the CDR3: TGTGCCAGCTCACCACGACAGGCTACGTACGAGCAGTACTTC. This sequence encodes CASSPRQATYEQYF.

This chain connects TRBV7-3 to TRBJ2-1; D unclear. Germline CDR1 SGHTA, CDR2 FQGTGA. This CDR3 comprises 15 residues. Trimming took off 5 bases at V and 0 bases at J, with 11 bases between the two ends. CDR3 DNA: TGTGCCAGCAGCCCCCGTAGCAGCTCCTACAATGAGCAGTTCTTC. The encoded protein is CASSPRSSSYNEQFF.

The V and J genes are TRBV15 and TRBJ2-1; 8 positions match TRBD2. There are 14 residues in the CDR3. After removal of 8 bases from V and 0 bases from J, the junction contained 3 bases not matched to a gene. The germline CDR1 and CDR2 sequences are LNHNV and YYDKDF (reference sequence). The CDR3: CATQGLDSYNEQFF. The CDR3 DNA sequence: TGTGCCACCCAGGGACTAGACTCCTACAATGAGCAGTTCTTC.

V gene TRBV11-2 combines with J gene TRBJ2-3; D is unresolved. Germline assignment: CDR1 SGHAT and CDR2 FQNNGV. The CDR3 consists of 14 residues. Trimming shortened V by 5 bases and J by 2 bases, and 11 bases separated the two germline ends. CDR3 sequence: CASSPVQTTDTQYF. DNA for the CDR3: TGTGCCAGCAGCCCGGTCCAAACCACAGATACGCAGTATTTT.